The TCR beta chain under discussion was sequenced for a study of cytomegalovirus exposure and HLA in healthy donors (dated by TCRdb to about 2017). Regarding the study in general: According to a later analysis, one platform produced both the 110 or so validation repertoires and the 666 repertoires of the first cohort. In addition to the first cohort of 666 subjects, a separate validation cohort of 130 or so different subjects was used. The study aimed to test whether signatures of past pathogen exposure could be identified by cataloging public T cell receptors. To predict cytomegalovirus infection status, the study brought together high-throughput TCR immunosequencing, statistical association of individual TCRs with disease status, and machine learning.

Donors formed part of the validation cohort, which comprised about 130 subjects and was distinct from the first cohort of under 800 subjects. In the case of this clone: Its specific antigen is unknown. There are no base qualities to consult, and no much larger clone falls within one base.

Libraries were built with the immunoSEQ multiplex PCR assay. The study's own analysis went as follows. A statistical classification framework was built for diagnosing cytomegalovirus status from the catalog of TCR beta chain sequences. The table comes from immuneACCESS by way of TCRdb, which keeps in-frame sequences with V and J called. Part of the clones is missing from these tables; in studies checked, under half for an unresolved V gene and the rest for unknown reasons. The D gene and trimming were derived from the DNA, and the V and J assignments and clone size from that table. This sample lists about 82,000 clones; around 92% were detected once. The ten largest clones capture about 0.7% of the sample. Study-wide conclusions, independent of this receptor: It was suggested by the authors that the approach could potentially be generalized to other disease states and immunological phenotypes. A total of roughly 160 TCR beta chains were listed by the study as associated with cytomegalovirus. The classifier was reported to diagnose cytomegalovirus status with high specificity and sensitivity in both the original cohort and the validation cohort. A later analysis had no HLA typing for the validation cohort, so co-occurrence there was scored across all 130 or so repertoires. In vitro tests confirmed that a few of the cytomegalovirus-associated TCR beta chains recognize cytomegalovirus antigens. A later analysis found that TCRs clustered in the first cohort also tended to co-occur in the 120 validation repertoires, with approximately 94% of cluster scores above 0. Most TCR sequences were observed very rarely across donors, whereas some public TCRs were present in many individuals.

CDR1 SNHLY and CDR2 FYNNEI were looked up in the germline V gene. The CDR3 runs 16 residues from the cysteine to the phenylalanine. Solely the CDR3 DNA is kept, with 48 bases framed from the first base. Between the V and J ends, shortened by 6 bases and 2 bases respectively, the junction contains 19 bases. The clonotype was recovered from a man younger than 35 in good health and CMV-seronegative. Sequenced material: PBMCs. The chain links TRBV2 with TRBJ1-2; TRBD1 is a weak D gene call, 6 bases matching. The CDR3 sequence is CASSSIIRGPNYGYTF. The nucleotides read TGTGCCAGCAGCTCGATTATCAGGGGTCCCAACTATGGCTACACCTTC.